This paragraph reports one TCR beta chain. Method: immunoSEQ multiplex PCR; TCRdb's copy keeps in-frame clones and lacks some. The sample has some 150,000 clones, about 86% seen once. This sample was taken from a study of blood T cell repertoires in COVID-19. Per germline, CDR1 MNHEY and CDR2 SVGAGI. The CDR3 length is 13 residues. V shed 6 bases and J shed 3 bases, with 11 bases lying between them. This TCR came from a man between 18 and 29 years old with active or convalescent COVID-19. Sequencing was done on a sample of peripheral blood. This rearrangement joins TRBV6-5 to TRBJ1-1; D may be TRBD1 (6 bases). The CDR3 here is CASSATGYTEAFF. The CDR3 coding sequence is TGTGCCAGCAGCGCCACAGGGTACACTGAAGCTTTCTTT.